Listed below are T cell receptor beta chains from one sample, sequenced in a study of T-cell reconstitution after alpha-beta-depleted transplantation in children. TCRdb passed the PCR reads through MiXCR, listing each CDR3 protein once. Of fewer than 550,000 distinct CDR3 sequences listed, more than 9.5% are singletons. The sequences come from PBMCs, mostly from graft donor cells, collected 180 days after TCRalphabeta/CD19-depleted stem cell transplant. Receptors were obtained from a female patient aged 2-15 years who had a stem cell transplant for aplastic anemia, so the T cells may come from the graft donor. Each CDR3 is given with its conserved first and last residue. D genes are given only for firm matches. Size tells how often a clone was seen (once, few, many) or the class of an expanded clone, and some rows leave it out.

TRBJ2-7 | TRBD1 | once | TRBV28 | TGTGCCAGCAGTTTATGGAGGGGGCGATCCTACGAGCAGTACTTC | CASSLWRGRSYEQYF
TRBJ1-4 | - | - | TRBV21-1 | TGTGCCAGCAAAGCACTGGGACAGGGGTATGAAAAACTGTTTTTT | CASKALGQGYEKLFF
TRBJ2-2 | - | few | TRBV24-1 | TGTGCCACCAGTGATTCTCCGGCCTTGTTTGACACCGGGGAGCTGTTTTTT | CATSDSPALFDTGELFF
TRBJ2-5 | - | - | TRBV20-1 | TGCAGTGCTAGAGACCCAGGGGAGACCCAGTACTTC | CSARDPGETQYF
TRBJ2-1 | - | many | TRBV7-2 | TGTGCCAGCAGCCTTGCAGCGTACAATGAGCAGTTCTTC | CASSLAAYNEQFF
TRBJ1-6 | - | few | TRBV28 | TGTGCCAGCGTATTCAGGGGCAGATATTCACCCCTCCACTTT | CASVFRGRYSPLHF
TRBJ1-1 | - | - | TRBV11-2 | TGTGCCAGCATCATCTCACGTGGGGGGAACACTGAAGCTTTCTTT | CASIISRGGNTEAFF
TRBJ1-2 | - | - | TRBV12-3/TRBV12-4 | TGTGCCAGCAGTTTACGATGGTATGGCTACACCTTC | CASSLRWYGYTF
TRBJ1-2 | - | few | TRBV6-5 | TGTGCCAGCAGAAAGTGGAACTATGGCTACACCTTC | CASRKWNYGYTF
TRBJ2-7 | TRBD1 | - | TRBV7-8 | TGTGCCAGCAGCTTAGGATGGACAGGGGTATACTACGAGCAGTACTTC | CASSLGWTGVYYEQYF
TRBJ1-1 | TRBD1 | - | TRBV6-2/TRBV6-3 | TGTGCCAGCAGTTATAGTAGGGGACAGGGGCCCCCAACTGAAGCTTTCTTT | CASSYSRGQGPPTEAFF
TRBJ1-2 | - | - | TRBV4-3 | TGCGCCAGCAGCCGGAGGAATCAACTGGTTTCGGGCGGCTACACCTTC | CASSRRNQLVSGGYTF
TRBJ1-1 | TRBD1 | - | TRBV5-5 | TGTGCCAGCAGCTTGGGACAGGGATGGAGCACTGAAGCTTTCTTT | CASSLGQGWSTEAFF
TRBJ2-1 | TRBD2 | few | TRBV27 | TGTGCCAGCAGCCTTTTGACTAGCGGCCTAGGGAATGAGCAGTTCTTC | CASSLLTSGLGNEQFF
TRBJ2-3 | TRBD2 | many | TRBV29-1 | TGCAGCGGGGATCTAGCGGGCGATACGCAGTATTTT | CSGDLAGDTQYF
TRBJ2-5 | TRBD2 | many | TRBV7-6 | TGTGCGAGGGGACTAGCGGGAGAGACCCAGTACTTC | CARGLAGETQYF
TRBJ2-4 | - | - | TRBV3-1 | TGTGCCAGCAGCCAAGAGGTGGTCGGCAACATTCAGTACTTC | CASSQEVVGNIQYF
TRBJ1-3 | TRBD1 | many | TRBV15 | TGTGCCACCAGCAGAACCGGACAGGCGTCTTCTGTCATATATTTT | CATSRTGQASSVIYF
TRBJ2-1 | TRBD2 | few | TRBV12-3/TRBV12-4 | TGTGCCAGCAGCCTGCTAGCGGGAGACTACAATGAGCAGTTCTTC | CASSLLAGDYNEQFF
TRBJ2-1 | TRBD2 | few | TRBV4-3 | TGCGCCAGCAGCTTGGGGGGACGGGGGGGCGATGAGCAGTTCTTC | CASSLGGRGGDEQFF
TRBJ2-7 | - | - | TRBV20-1 | TGCAGTGCTAGTCCCCCGTGGAGACACGAGCAGTACTTC | CSASPPWRHEQYF
TRBJ2-5 | - | - | TRBV5-1 | TGCGCCAGCAGCTTGGCGAGAGGAGGACAAGAGACCCAGTACTTC | CASSLARGGQETQYF
TRBJ1-5 | - | few | TRBV4-1 | TGCGCCAGCAGCCAAGAGGGGGCGGGTCAGCCCCAGCATTTT | CASSQEGAGQPQHF
TRBJ2-1 | TRBD2 | many | TRBV15 | TGTGCCACCAGCAGAGATGTAGCGGGAGGGCCGAATACAATGAATGAGCAGTTCTTC | CATSRDVAGGPNTMNEQFF
TRBJ1-2 | TRBD1 | - | TRBV7-2 | TGTGCCAGCAGCCCTCACGCCGGGACAGGGGTTGGTGGCTACACCTTC | CASSPHAGTGVGGYTF
TRBJ2-7 | - | many | TRBV5-1 | TGCGCCAGCAGCTTGAGAGGGTTGGGGACCTACGAGCAGTACTTC | CASSLRGLGTYEQYF
TRBJ1-5 | - | many | TRBV14 | TGTGCCAGCAGCCAGGGCTATCAGCCCCAGCATTTT | CASSQGYQPQHF
TRBJ2-3 | TRBD2 | few | TRBV28 | TGTGCCAGCAGTTTCCCCGTTTGGGGGAGGGCGGAAGATACGCAGTATTTT | CASSFPVWGRAEDTQYF
TRBJ2-3 | - | - | TRBV6-1 | TGTGCCAGCAGCCTAACTGCACTAGGGGATACGCAGTATTTT | CASSLTALGDTQYF
TRBJ2-4 | - | many | TRBV20-1 | TGCAGTGCTAGAGAAGGGGGTCAAAACATTCAGTACTTC | CSAREGGQNIQYF
TRBJ1-2 | TRBD1 | few | TRBV5-5 | TGTGCCAGCAGCCTCGACAGGGAAGGAAACTATGGCTACACCTTC | CASSLDREGNYGYTF
TRBJ2-2 | - | many | TRBV7-8 | TGTGCCAGCATGGGGACCGGGGAGCTGTTTTTT | CASMGTGELFF
TRBJ1-2 | TRBD1 | - | TRBV11-1 | TGTGCCAGCACCAACCGGAGGGCAGGGGGCGCGCGCAACTATGGCCACACCTTC | CASTNRRAGGARNYGHTF
TRBJ2-7 | - | few | TRBV20-1 | TGCAGTGCTAGATGGACAGAGACCTACGAGCAGTACTTC | CSARWTETYEQYF
TRBJ2-5 | TRBD2 | - | TRBV5-4 | TGTGCCAGCAGCTTGCCTAGCGGGAGATTAGAGACCCAGTACTTC | CASSLPSGRLETQYF
TRBJ1-3 | - | - | TRBV5-1 | TGCGCCAGCAGCTTGGTCACAGGACCCACTGGAAACACCATATATTTT | CASSLVTGPTGNTIYF
TRBJ2-2 | - | - | TRBV19 | TGTGCCAGTAGCACCGTGGCTGCTACCGGGGAGCTGTTTTTT | CASSTVAATGELFF
TRBJ2-3 | - | few | TRBV6-1 | TGTGCCAGCGCTGTAAAGTCTAGCACAGATACGCAGTATTTT | CASAVKSSTDTQYF
TRBJ2-1 | TRBD2 | few | TRBV29-1 | TGCAGCGCCGCCCGTAGCGGGAGGGCCAACCACAATGAGCAGTTCTTC | CSAARSGRANHNEQFF
TRBJ2-7 | TRBD1 | few | TRBV6-2/TRBV6-3 | TGTGCCAGCAGTTACTCCAGGGACAGATCCTACGAGCAGTACTTC | CASSYSRDRSYEQYF
TRBJ2-2 | TRBD2 | - | TRBV6-5 | TGTGCCAGCAGTTCCGGTCCCATAGCGGGAGGGCCGAACACCGGGGAGCTGTTTTTT | CASSSGPIAGGPNTGELFF
TRBJ1-2 | - | - | TRBV18 | TGTGCCAGCTCACCAGCAGGGGACGGGTATGGCTACACCTTC | CASSPAGDGYGYTF
TRBJ2-2 | TRBD2 | few | TRBV11-2 | TGTGCCAGCAGCCTCACTAGCGGGAGCTTCACCGGGGAGCTGTTTTTT | CASSLTSGSFTGELFF
TRBJ1-5 | - | many | TRBV20-1 | TGCAGTGCAGGGACCGGGCCCCAGCATTTT | CSAGTGPQHF
TRBJ2-7 | TRBD1 | few | TRBV18 | TGTGCCAGCTCACCCGGACAGGGTCCCTTGAACGAGCAGTACTTC | CASSPGQGPLNEQYF
TRBJ1-3 | TRBD1 | few | TRBV2 | TGTGCCAGCAGTGAAGCCTTCGACAGGGCCCTTTTACACACCATATATTTT | CASSEAFDRALLHTIYF
TRBJ1-4 | - | few | TRBV28 | TGTGCCAGCAAGGGGGCTAATGAAAAACTGTTTTTT | CASKGANEKLFF
TRBJ2-1 | TRBD2 | - | TRBV24-1 | TGTGCCACCAGTGACACGGGACTAGCGGGCTCCTACAATGAGCAGTTCTTC | CATSDTGLAGSYNEQFF
TRBJ2-3 | - | - | TRBV7-2 | TGTGCCAGCGGTGCGGGGGATACGCAGTATTTT | CASGAGDTQYF
TRBJ2-5 | - | - | TRBV7-9 | TGTGCCAGCAGCTCGCTGTTGAAGGATTCCTTGTCTGGGACCCAGTACTTC | CASSSLLKDSLSGTQYF
TRBJ1-5 | TRBD1 | - | TRBV7-8 | TGTGCCAGCAGCCACCAGACAGGGAGCAATCAGCCCCAGCATTTT | CASSHQTGSNQPQHF
TRBJ2-1 | TRBD2 | few | TRBV18 | TGTGCCAGCTCTCGGACTAGCGGGAGTAAGGATGAGCAGTTCTTC | CASSRTSGSKDEQFF
TRBJ2-2 | - | few | TRBV25-1 | TGTGCCAGCAGCCCGGCGGGCAGGGGGGGATCCGGGGAGCTGTTTTTT | CASSPAGRGGSGELFF
TRBJ2-7 | - | - | TRBV20-1 | TGCAGTGCTTCACTATACGAGCAGTACTTC | CSASLYEQYF
TRBJ1-5 | - | - | TRBV6-2/TRBV6-3 | TGTGCCAGCAGCCAGGGACCCGTTTTAGGCCAGCCCCAGCATTTT | CASSQGPVLGQPQHF